This T cell receptor beta chain was recovered during a study of T cell repertoires in cytomegalovirus infection. Study-level background: Public TCR beta signatures were indicative of both CMV infection and a matching HLA type.

Study results and limitations: Based on cumulative public TCR beta family frequency, carriers of CMV plus the relevant HLA were identified. CMV-specific TCR beta clonotypes restricted by HLA-C dominated the ex vivo response.

TCRdb reprocessed the reads via MiXCR and lists one record per CDR3 protein. The sample holds approximately 630,000 distinct CDR3 sequences; 20% to 25% are singletons and the top ten take roughly 8%. Regarding this clonotype: As yet, its antigen is unknown.

This CDR3 contains 15 residues. Germline CDR1 SGHRS, CDR2 YFSETQ. Unmatched junction bases numbered 9, after V lost 5 bases and J lost 4 bases. This receptor was identified in a human donor in good health (CMV status not recorded). Some clones in this sample may be carry-over from other donors' samples. The specimen sequenced was CD8+ T cells from PBMCs. J is TRBJ2-7 and V is TRBV5-1; 10 nucleotides agree with TRBD1. The CDR3 nucleotides read TGCGCCAGCAGGTCCCCAGGGACAGGGGCTTACGAGCAGTACTTC. Its protein is CASRSPGTGAYEQYF.